This TCR beta chain was observed in a study of blood T cell repertoires in COVID-19. About the study: Collection of acute and convalescent COVID-19 samples took place in the United States, Italy and Spain. In each case, the material was cDNA or gDNA derived from T cells, B-cell-depleted T cells, or PBMCs.

Seattle cases were enrolled at active infection and followed longitudinally. Germline V lookup: CDR1 MNHNS, CDR2 SASEGT. The length of the CDR3 is 17 residues. Trimming took 4 bases from V and 3 from J; bases not matched to a gene: 9. Authors' analysis steps: Estimation of nucleated cell counts relied on the amplification of reference gene primers. Assay used: immunoSEQ multiplex PCR; TCRdb lists only in-frame clones, some missing. V, J and clone size derive from that table, while D and trimming were established from the DNA sequence. Altogether tens of thousands of clones are present, less than 95% being singletons, with the ten largest covering 6.7%.

The TCR sequence derives from a man aged 18-30 years with COVID-19, enrolled during active disease. Sequences were obtained from peripheral blood. The rearrangement uses TRBV6-1 and TRBJ2-7; TRBD2 aligns across 13 bases. The CDR3 DNA sequence: TGTGCCAGCAGTGGGGGACTAGCGGGACGTTTCCTCTACGAGCAGTACTTC. This sequence encodes CASSGGLAGRFLYEQYF.